These 3 T cell receptor beta chains came from one sample sequenced in a study of blood T cell repertoires in COVID-19 (dated by TCRdb to the early 2020s). Library prep was done by the immunoSEQ multiplex PCR assay. The table was pulled from immuneACCESS by TCRdb, which kept in-frame rearrangements only. Such tables lose some clones; where checked, under half of the loss comes from unresolved V genes, and the rest has no known cause. Recorded for this sample are 250,000 to 350,000 clones; approximately 89% of them occurred a single time. Under 15% of the sample is taken by the ten largest. The sample taken for sequencing was peripheral blood. The receptors originated from a woman in her sixties or seventies with acute or convalescent COVID-19.

This clone was observed at least ten times. This chain connects TRBV7-2 to TRBJ2-5; 7 positions agree with TRBD2. V dropped 2 bases and J dropped 2; count of bases not matched to a gene: 5. This CDR3 has 15 amino acids. Germline V lookup: CDR1 SGHTA, CDR2 FQGNSA. CDR3 DNA sequence: TGTGCCAGCAGCTTACAGCGGGGCCCACAAGAGACCCAGTACTTC. Translating gives CASSLQRGPQETQYF.

CDR3 residues: CASSKGQGPYEQYF. The DNA of the CDR3 is TGTGCCAGCAGCAAGGGACAGGGGCCGTACGAGCAGTACTTC. This chain links TRBV7-6 with TRBJ2-7; TRBD1 agrees at 10 bases. The ends lost 5 bases at V and 4 bases at J; junction bases unmatched: 5. The CDR3 is 14 residues long. Germline V gene lookup returns CDR1 SGHVS and CDR2 FNYEAQ.

This chain links TRBV28 with TRBJ2-3, with D perhaps TRBD1 (6 bases). The CDR3 is made up of 13 amino acids. V was pared by 6 bases and J by 9 bases, with 16 bases between. Germline assignment: CDR1 MDHEN and CDR2 SYDVKM. CDR3 protein: CASSSNRVRTQYF. In nucleotides, the CDR3 is TGTGCCAGCAGCTCTAACAGGGTCCGGACGCAGTATTTT. Based on the CDR3 plus reference TRBV28 and TRBJ2-3, the full variable domain is DVKVTQSSRYLVKRTGEKVFLECVQDMDHENMFWYRQDPGLGLRLIYFSYDVKMKEKGDIPEGYSVSREKKERFSLILESASTNQTSMYLCASSSNRVRTQYFGPGTRLTVL.